The sequence of this T cell receptor beta chain was determined in a study of T cell responses to AZD1222 COVID-19 vaccine (dated by TCRdb to the early 2020s). Describing the broader study: TCR sequencing was performed for 230 to 250 trial participants, of whom around 200 were given two doses of AZD1222 and some 25 were given two doses of MenACWY control vaccine. Trial participants were enrolled by age into 18-55, 56-69 and 70-plus year subgroups, with roughly 160, 29 and 62 TCR-sequenced participants respectively.

The study at large found these results: Because no day 14 peak-response samples were available, the repertoires could be characterized only after the peak T cell response. Participants were mostly white British, with more females than males. The authors suggested clonal diversity may have been underestimated. Reportedly, almost half of the unique spike-specific TCRs recognized epitopes lying outside the regions that are mutated in the B.1.351 and B.1.1.7 variants. Conclusions about previously exposed vaccinees are limited because only six or seven AZD1222 recipients were SARS-CoV-2 seropositive at baseline. Spike-specific TCR breadth and depth rose significantly after two AZD1222 doses compared with day 0 and with MenACWY recipients. The whole spike protein was spanned by vaccine-associated CD4 TCRs, and dominant responses were seen in regions 160-218 and 743-854. In the small 56-69-year group, the increase in depth fell short of significance, most likely because of low power.

The time point label, as the study defines it: about 28 days (+/-7) after the second vaccine dose. AZD1222 recipients given second doses at about 4 weeks or at about 12 weeks were pooled, since spike-specific TCR depth and breadth were not found to differ between the two schedules. Vaccinee samples came from UK trials COV001 and COV002, including a single-blind randomized controlled phase 2/3 trial of AZD1222 (ChAdOx1 nCoV-19) in healthy adults. Trial participant PBMC samples were collected at day 0 and day 28 after the second dose for TCRbeta chain sequencing. The CDR3 regions of human TCRbeta chains were subjected to immunosequencing. As for the original processing: TCRs in the repertoires were matched against a reference library of SARS-CoV-2-specific TCRs that had been generated with the MIRA antigen-specificity platform. Breadth was defined as the fraction of unique TCRs that were SARS-CoV-2-associated. Depth was defined as the fraction of total T cells that were SARS-CoV-2-associated. Using the MIRA data, each spike-specific TCR was assigned both to the spike region to which the TCR was reactive and to a CD4 or CD8 class. Log10-transformed breadth and depth values were compared by one-way ANOVA with Sidak's multiple comparisons tests. TCRdb took this table from immuneACCESS and kept in-frame rearrangements with V and J called. Such tables lack part of the clones; where checked against another copy, unresolved V genes explain under half of the gap, and the rest is unexplained. For V, J and clone size, that table is used; D and trimming come from the DNA. The sample includes more than 60,000 clones, with 83% observed a single time. The ten largest clones capture roughly 1.3% of the sample.

For this clone: This receptor's antigen is unknown. There are no base qualities to consult, and no much larger clone falls within one base.

For CDR1 and CDR2, the germline V gene lists MNHEY and SVGEGT. V is shortened by 4 bases, J by 6 bases, and the region joining them spans 16 bases. Its CDR3 holds 15 amino acids, cysteine through phenylalanine. Only the CDR3 region is kept as DNA, spanning 45 bases read in frame from base 1. The TCR sequence derives from an adult who received the AZD1222 COVID-19 vaccine. The input for sequencing was peripheral blood, taken 28 days after the second AZD1222 dose. This sequence uses TRBV6-2 or TRBV6-3 and TRBJ1-5; there is no confident call for the D gene. The DNA sequence is as follows: TGTGCCAGCAGTTTGCCCCCCGGCCAGTTTCAGCCCCAGCATTTT. It translates to CASSLPPGQFQPQHF.